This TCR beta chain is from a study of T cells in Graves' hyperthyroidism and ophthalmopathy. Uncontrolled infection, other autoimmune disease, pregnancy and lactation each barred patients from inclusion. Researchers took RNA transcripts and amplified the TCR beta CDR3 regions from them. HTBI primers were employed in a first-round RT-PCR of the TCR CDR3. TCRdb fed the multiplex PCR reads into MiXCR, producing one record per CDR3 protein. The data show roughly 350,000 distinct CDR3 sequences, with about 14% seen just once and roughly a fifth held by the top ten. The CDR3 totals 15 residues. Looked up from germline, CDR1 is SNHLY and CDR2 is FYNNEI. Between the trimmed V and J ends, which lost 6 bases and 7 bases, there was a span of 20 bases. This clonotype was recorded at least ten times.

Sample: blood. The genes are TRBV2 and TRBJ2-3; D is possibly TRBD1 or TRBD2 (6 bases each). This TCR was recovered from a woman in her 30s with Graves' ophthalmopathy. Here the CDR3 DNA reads TGTGCCAGCAGACTCGCCGGGGGCGCATCTAATACGCAGTATTTT. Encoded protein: CASRLAGGASNTQYF.